This entry lists 24 T cell receptor beta chains sequenced from one sample in a study of regulatory T cells in long-lasting Graves disease. Arm-PCR of CDR3 regions and iRepertoire HTBI primers were the basis on which TCR beta libraries were built. Each CDR3 protein is one row after TCRdb ran MiXCR on the multiplex PCR reads. The sample yields about 420,000 distinct CDR3 sequences, about a quarter seen once. Described time point: persistent/refractory GD, antithyroid drugs over 5 years with positive TRAb. PBMC-derived RNA was used for the TCR library. Sequencing used peripheral blood mononuclear cells (PBMCs), obtained when the disease was refractory, from a patient treated with antithyroid drugs. These receptors all stem from a female donor with Graves disease.

CDR3 sequence reads: CAISDPGLAGGQLDGETQYF. CDR3 in DNA: TGTGCCATCAGTGATCCCGGACTAGCGGGAGGACAATTGGATGGCGAGACCCAGTACTTC. V and J are TRBV10-3 and TRBJ2-5, with TRBD2 matching over 14 bases. J lost 5 bases, V lost 3 bases, and 17 bases had no gene match. Germline V lookup: CDR1 ENHRY, CDR2 SYGVKD. CDR3 length equals 20 residues.

This clonotype occurred a few times. This chain joins TRBV5-1 and TRBJ1-2; 7 bases are shared with TRBD1. From germline, CDR1 is SGHRS and CDR2 YFSETQ. Losses at the gene ends were 0 bases for V and 1 base for J; bases not matched to a gene: 3. This CDR3 spans 15 amino acids. For the CDR3, the DNA is TGCGCCAGCAGCTTGGTAACAGGGGATAACTATGGCTACACCTTC. It encodes CASSLVTGDNYGYTF.

Many counts were recorded for this clonotype. The chain combines TRBV28 with TRBJ1-5; 12 bases fit TRBD1. The CDR3 is made up of 17 amino acids. After removal of 5 bases from V and 3 bases from J, the junction contained 8 bases not matched to a gene. CDR1 and CDR2 from the germline V gene are MDHEN and SYDVKM. This CDR3 reads CASSAPGTGGYNQPQHF. Here the CDR3 DNA reads TGTGCCAGCAGTGCGCCCGGGACAGGGGGCTACAATCAGCCCCAGCATTTT.

The chain uses TRBV24-1 and TRBJ2-7; D is unclear. Germline CDR1 and CDR2: KGHDR and SFDVKD. This CDR3 contains 15 residues. Between the trimmed V and J ends, which lost 1 base and 1 base, there was a span of 10 bases. CDR3 amino acids: CATSDFGSRSYEQYF. For the CDR3, the DNA is TGTGCCACCAGTGATTTTGGCAGTCGGTCCTACGAGCAGTACTTC.

Remarks on this clonotype: The junction departs from the called germline gene at one end, perhaps through a read error. The chain uses TRBV6-1 and TRBJ1-5; D is perhaps TRBD1 (5 bases). CDR1 is MNHNS and CDR2 is SASEGT in the germline V gene. This CDR3 has 15 amino acids. In DNA, the CDR3 is TGTGCCAGCAGCGAAGCCAGGGCCGGCAATCAGCCCCAGCATTTT. Its translation is CASSEARAGNQPQHF.

There are many counts of this clonotype. This chain links TRBV7-2 with TRBJ2-7; D remains ambiguous. Germline CDR1 and CDR2: SGHTA and FQGNSA. This CDR3 region has 13 residues. V shed 3 bases and J shed 4 bases, with 10 bases lying between them. The CDR3 DNA sequence: TGTGCCAGCAGCTTCAGGCCTTGGTACGAGCAGTACTTC. It is translated as CASSFRPWYEQYF.

There are a few counts of this clonotype. V is TRBV7-2 and J is TRBJ1-3; TRBD1 might be the D (5 bases). The V end lost 4 bases, the J end lost 0 bases, and 16 bases lay between the germline ends. The CDR3 contains 17 residues. From germline, CDR1 is SGHTA and CDR2 FQGNSA. The CDR3 spells CASSSTGAPISGNTIYF. DNA for the CDR3: TGTGCCAGCAGCTCAACCGGGGCCCCAATCTCTGGAAACACCATATATTTT.

This clonotype appeared many times. The rearrangement uses TRBV12-3 or TRBV12-4 and TRBJ2-5; TRBD2 aligns across 9 bases. The CDR3 has 15 residues. J gave up 6 bases and V 5 bases, and 10 bases lay outside the gene matches. The CDR3 reads CASSAPGLAGKTQYF. Written as DNA, the CDR3 is TGTGCCAGCAGTGCCCCCGGGCTAGCGGGAAAGACCCAGTACTTC.

V usage is TRBV28 and J usage is TRBJ1-1, with no clear D. This CDR3 has 12 residues. Per germline, CDR1 MDHEN and CDR2 SYDVKM. Trimming shortened V by 2 bases and J by 6 bases, and 7 bases separated the two germline ends. In nucleotides, the CDR3 is TGTGCCAGCAGTTTAAGGAGGGCTGAAGCTTTCTTT. Its protein product is CASSLRRAEAFF. The variable domain in full, completed from reference TRBV28 and TRBJ1-1, reads DVKVTQSSRYLVKRTGEKVFLECVQDMDHENMFWYRQDPGLGLRLIYFSYDVKMKEKGDIPEGYSVSREKKERFSLILESASTNQTSMYLCASSLRRAEAFFGQGTRLTVV.

This clonotype appeared many times. The genes are TRBV11-2 and TRBJ2-6; either TRBD1 or TRBD2 may fit D (5 bases each). Germline V CDR1 and CDR2: SGHAT, FQNNGV. Trimming took off 1 base at V and 2 bases at J, with 9 bases between the two ends. The CDR3 loop spans 16 amino acids. In DNA form, the CDR3 reads TGTGCCAGCAGCTTAGCTTGGGACGCTGGGGCCAACGTCCTGACTTTC. As protein: CASSLAWDAGANVLTF. Complete variable domain (other parts from reference TRBV11-2 and TRBJ2-6): EAGVAQSPRYKIIEKRQSVAFWCNPISGHATLYWYQQILGQGPKLLIQFQNNGVVDDSQLPKDRFSAERLKGVDSTLKIQPAKLEDSAVYLCASSLAWDAGANVLTFGAGSRLTVL.

The gene calls are TRBV30 and TRBJ2-7, with 9 nucleotides matching TRBD1. Germline V gene sequence: CDR1 GTSNPN, CDR2 SVGIG (reference sequence). The CDR3 runs 15 residues. V lost 0 bases, J lost 5 bases, and 8 bases stayed unmatched. Written as DNA, the CDR3 is TGTGCCTGGAGTGTACCTGGGACAGGGTCCCACGAGCAGTACTTC. Translating it yields CAWSVPGTGSHEQYF.

About this clonotype itself: As the CDR3 is not closed by the conserved phenylalanine or tryptophan, this likely results from a read error. This chain links TRBV7-3 with TRBJ2-6; TRBD1 is a possible D gene (6 bases). The CDR3 contains 17 residues. The V gene's germline CDR1 is SGHTA and CDR2 FQGTGA. Trimming cost V 5 bases and J 3 bases, with 17 bases left between them. CDR3 nucleotide sequence: TGTGCCAGCAGCCCTACCCGGTGGGGGCTTGGGGCCAACGTCCTGACTTCC. Protein: CASSPTRWGLGANVLTS.

This clonotype showed up many times. The chain combines TRBV19 with TRBJ1-5; perhaps TRBD1 as D (5 bases). Germline V gives CDR1 LNHDA, CDR2 SQIVND (reference sequence). The V and J ends lost 3 bases and 3 bases respectively, with 12 bases between them. CDR3 length: 15 residues. The CDR3 loop is CASSIRGPFNQPQHF. CDR3 DNA sequence: TGTGCCAGTAGTATCCGGGGACCTTTCAATCAGCCCCAGCATTTT. Full variable domain (remainder filled in from reference TRBV19 and TRBJ1-5): DGGITQSPKYLFRKEGQNVTLSCEQNLNHDAMYWYRQDPGQGLRLIYYSQIVNDFQKGDIAEGYSVSREKKESFPLTVTSAQKNPTAFYLCASSIRGPFNQPQHFGDGTRLSIL.

The table lists this clonotype with many counts. The rearrangement joins TRBV6-2 or TRBV6-3 to TRBJ2-7; no clear D gene. Germline loops: CDR1 MNHEY, CDR2 SVGEGT. CDR3 size: 11 residues. Trimming cost V 6 bases and J 6 bases, with 9 bases left between them. CDR3 amino acids: CASSQAAEQYF. The CDR3 DNA sequence: TGTGCCAGCAGCCAGGCAGCCGAGCAGTACTTC.

This clonotype showed up just a few times. The CDR3 does not close with the conserved phenylalanine or tryptophan, likely indicating a read error. This chain uses TRBV12-3 or TRBV12-4 with TRBJ2-2, with 9 bases fitting TRBD2. V dropped 2 bases and J dropped 4; count of bases not matched to a gene: 8. The CDR3 has 17 residues. CDR3 DNA sequence: TGTGCCAGCAGTTTATGGCGGGAGGGCCTCAGCACCGGGGAGCTGTTTTCT. The encoded protein is CASSLWREGLSTGELFS.

This clonotype was seen more than once but under ten times. The CDR3 sequence is CASSTRDRIIETQYF. In nucleotides, the CDR3 is TGTGCCAGCAGCACACGGGACAGGATTATTGAGACCCAGTACTTC. The V call is TRBV5-6, the J call TRBJ2-5, with 8 bases lining up with TRBD1. V was pared by 4 bases and J by 5 bases, with 10 bases of the junction left unmatched. Germline lookup yields CDR1 SGHDT and CDR2 YYEEEE. This CDR3 comprises 15 residues.

The rearrangement links TRBV30 to TRBJ2-5; D may be TRBD2 (5 bases). Germline assignment: CDR1 GTSNPN and CDR2 SVGIG (reference sequence). This CDR3 has 11 amino acids. The germline V and J ends were trimmed by 7 bases and 5 bases, with 11 bases remaining between them. Written as DNA, the CDR3 is TGTGCCTTAGATTCGGGGGAGACCCAGTACTTC. This sequence encodes CALDSGETQYF.

This clonotype was recorded a few times. The rearrangement links TRBV5-1 to TRBJ2-5; either TRBD1 or TRBD2 may fit D (5 bases each). This CDR3 is built from 16 residues. V was trimmed by 0 bases and J by 5 bases, leaving 17 bases between them. The germline gives CDR1 SGHRS, CDR2 YFSETQ. The CDR3: CASSLGWDGSHETQYF. CDR3 nucleotides: TGCGCCAGCAGCTTGGGATGGGACGGATCCCACGAGACCCAGTACTTC.

This clonotype came up many times. The chain has TRBV7-9 and TRBJ2-7; D may be TRBD1 (6 bases). Per the germline V gene, CDR1 is SEHNR and CDR2 is FQNEAQ (reference sequence). With 6 bases removed from V and 4 bases from J, the gap between germline ends came to 10 bases. The CDR3 has 12 residues. The CDR3 sequence: CASSLQGYEQYF. For the CDR3, the DNA is TGTGCCAGCAGTTTACAGGGTTACGAGCAGTACTTC.

In its sample, this clonotype was seen a few times. The chain joins TRBV7-8 to TRBJ1-1; D not certain. The CDR3 runs 15 residues. Trimming pared 0 bases from V and 1 base from J, leaving 9 bases between. Per germline, CDR1 SGHVS and CDR2 FQNEAQ. CDR3 amino acids: CASSLAGSGNTEAFF. CDR3 DNA: TGTGCCAGCAGCTTAGCGGGCTCCGGGAACACTGAAGCTTTCTTT.

The chain uses TRBV3-1 and TRBJ1-2; 7 positions match TRBD1. The CDR3 is 15 amino acids. Losses at the gene ends were 2 bases for V and 8 bases for J; bases not matched to a gene: 11. In germline, CDR1 is LGHDT, CDR2 YNNKEL (reference sequence). CDR3 sequence: CASSQKSQGVGGYTF. The CDR3 DNA reads TGTGCCAGCAGCCAAAAGTCTCAGGGGGTCGGCGGCTACACCTTC.

The CDR3 DNA reads as TGTGCCAGCAGCTTGAGGGGGCGGGTTCAGTACTTC. Translation: CASSLRGRVQYF. The chain recombines TRBV7-2 with TRBJ2-4; 7 nucleotides match TRBD1. The germline CDR1 and CDR2 sequences are SGHTA and FQGNSA. CDR3 length: 12 residues. V dropped 3 bases and J dropped 11; count of bases not matched to a gene: 4.

This clonotype was observed a few times. This chain connects TRBV28 to TRBJ2-5; D unresolved. V lost 3 bases, J lost 2 bases, and 13 bases lay in between. Looked up from germline, CDR1 is MDHEN and CDR2 is SYDVKM. This CDR3 has 15 residues. The DNA of the CDR3 is TGTGCCAGCAGTTTCCTTAGCCCCTGGCAAGAGACCCAGTACTTC. This encodes CASSFLSPWQETQYF.

This clonotype was counted many times. This chain links TRBV29-1 with TRBJ1-2; 10 nucleotides align to TRBD1. From germline, CDR1 is SQVTM and CDR2 ANQGSEA. V was pared by 7 bases and J by 6 bases, with 5 bases of the junction left unmatched. The CDR3 contains 12 residues. This CDR3 is CSDRDRGHGYTF. The CDR3 nucleotides are TGCAGCGACCGGGACAGGGGACATGGCTACACCTTC. The whole variable domain, filled in from reference TRBV29-1 and TRBJ1-2, reads SAVISQKPSRDICQRGTSLTIQCQVDSQVTMMFWYRQQPGQSLTLIATANQGSEATYESGFVIDKFPISRPNLTFSTLTVSNMSPEDSSIYLCSDRDRGHGYTFGSGTRLTVV.